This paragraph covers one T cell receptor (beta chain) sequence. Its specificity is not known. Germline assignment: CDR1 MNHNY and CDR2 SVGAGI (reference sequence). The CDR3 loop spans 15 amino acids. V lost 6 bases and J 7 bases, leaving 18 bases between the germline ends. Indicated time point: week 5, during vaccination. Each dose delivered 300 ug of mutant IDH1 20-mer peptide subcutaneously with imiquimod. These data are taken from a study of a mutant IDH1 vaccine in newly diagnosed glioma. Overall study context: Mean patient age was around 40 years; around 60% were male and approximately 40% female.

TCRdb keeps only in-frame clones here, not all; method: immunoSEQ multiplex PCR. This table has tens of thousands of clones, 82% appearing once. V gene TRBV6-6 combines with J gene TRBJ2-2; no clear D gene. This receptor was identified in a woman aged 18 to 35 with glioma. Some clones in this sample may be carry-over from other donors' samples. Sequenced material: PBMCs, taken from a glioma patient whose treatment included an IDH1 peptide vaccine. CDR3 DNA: TGTGCCAGCAGCCTAAGGGTTGACGTTAGCGGGGAGCTGTTTTTT. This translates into CASSLRVDVSGELFF.